The next 13 T cell receptor beta chains were all read from a single sample in a study of T cells in Graves' hyperthyroidism and ophthalmopathy. Regions amplified from RNA transcripts were the TCR beta CDR3 regions. Carried out on the TCR CDR3, a first-round RT-PCR used the HTBI primer set. Each CDR3 protein gets one entry after TCRdb re-called the multiplex PCR reads with MiXCR. Found here are about 710,000 distinct CDR3 sequences, approximately 16% of them singletons; the top ten hold under 9.5%. The sequenced material came from blood. These receptors were taken from a man younger than 30 with Graves' hyperthyroidism.

There are a few counts of this clonotype. V is TRBV5-6 and J is TRBJ2-7; possibly TRBD2 for D (6 bases). Germline V gene sequence: CDR1 SGHDT, CDR2 YYEEEE. There are 14 residues in the CDR3. With 5 bases removed from V and 2 bases from J, the gap between germline ends came to 14 bases. The CDR3 nucleotides read TGTGCCAGCAGAATTCAGGGACTGGCCTACGAGCAGTACTTC. Protein product: CASRIQGLAYEQYF. Full variable domain (outside the CDR3, taken from reference TRBV5-6 and TRBJ2-7): DAGVTQSPTHLIKTRGQQVTLRCSPKSGHDTVSWYQQALGQGPQFIFQYYEEEERQRGNFPDRFSGHQFPNYSSELNVNALLLGDSALYLCASRIQGLAYEQYFGPGTRLTVT.

In regard to this clonotype: This could be a read error, since a much larger clone is one nucleotide away. The chain uses TRBV18 and TRBJ2-3; D is unclear. Germline V CDR1 and CDR2: KGHSH, LQKENI. The V and J ends lost 7 bases and 6 bases respectively, with 14 bases between them. The CDR3 covers 13 residues. The DNA for the CDR3 is TGTGCCAGCTTACCCCGCACCCAGGATACGCAGTATTTT. Amino acids: CASLPRTQDTQYF.

This clonotype appeared many times. The chain carries TRBV6-1 and TRBJ1-2, with D perhaps matching TRBD1 (6 bases). Germline V gene sequence: CDR1 MNHNS, CDR2 SASEGT. The CDR3 is made up of 15 amino acids. The V end lost 6 bases, the J end lost 4 bases, and 18 bases lay between the germline ends. The CDR3 region is CASSPGGGLIYGYTF. The CDR3 DNA reads as TGTGCCAGCAGCCCCGGGGGGGGGCTTATCTATGGCTACACCTTC.

The rearrangement links TRBV18 to TRBJ2-7; D is ambiguous. Looked up from germline, CDR1 is KGHSH and CDR2 is LQKENI. The CDR3 extends over 12 amino acids. Trimming cost V 3 bases and J 3 bases, with 6 bases left between them. The CDR3 DNA follows: TGTGCCAGCTCACCTAACCACTACGAGCAGTACTTC. Amino acids: CASSPNHYEQYF.

This clonotype was observed at least ten times. V and J are TRBV28 and TRBJ1-5; D is unresolved. The CDR3 has 15 residues. The ends were cut back, 4 bases at V and 1 base at J, with 11 bases in the middle. CDR1 is MDHEN and CDR2 is SYDVKM in the germline V gene. CDR3: CASSSPVVSNQPQHF. The CDR3 nucleotides read TGTGCCAGCAGTTCACCGGTGGTGAGCAATCAGCCCCAGCATTTT.

This clonotype was detected many times. The chain joins TRBV18 to TRBJ2-7, with a tentative D call TRBD1 (5 bases). Trimming took 3 bases from V and 3 from J, leaving 9 bases between them. This CDR3 has 13 amino acids. Per the germline V gene, CDR1 is KGHSH and CDR2 is LQKENI. The CDR3 DNA is TGTGCCAGCTCACCGCAGACAGTCTACGAGCAGTACTTC. It specifies CASSPQTVYEQYF.

This clonotype has at least ten counts. DNA for the CDR3: TGTGCCAGCACAGTTTTGGGGGGCAGCCCAGGTCCTGAAGCTTTCTTT. Protein product: CASTVLGGSPGPEAFF. The chain is built from TRBV28 and TRBJ1-1; D possibly corresponds to TRBD1 (6 bases). Per germline, CDR1 MDHEN and CDR2 SYDVKM. The CDR3 extends over 16 amino acids. With 7 bases removed from V and 6 bases from J, the gap between germline ends came to 24 bases.

There are a few counts of this clonotype. The chain has TRBV4-1 and TRBJ1-5; TRBD1 is a possible D gene (5 bases). Germline CDR1 MGHRA, CDR2 YSYEKL. Trimming shortened V by 0 bases and J by 3 bases, and 15 bases separated the two germline ends. The CDR3 has 17 amino acids. CDR3 nucleotide sequence: TGCGCCAGCAGCCAAGAGGGGGTAGGGGCAGTCAATCAGCCCCAGCATTTT. Translating it yields CASSQEGVGAVNQPQHF.

In its sample, this clonotype was seen once. It may be a read error: a sequence one base away is much more abundant. The CDR3 bases are TGTGCCGGCAGGAGTACCACGGGACTAGCGATCACAGATACGCAGTATTTT. It yields the protein CAGRSTTGLAITDTQYF. V gene TRBV6-2 or TRBV6-3 combines with J gene TRBJ2-3; 10 bases align to TRBD2. The CDR3 consists of 17 residues. Germline V gene data show CDR1 as MNHEY and CDR2 as SVGEGT.

In this sample, this clonotype turned up a few times. The J gene is TRBJ2-7, the V gene TRBV20-1; D is ambiguous. CDR3 size: 15 residues. Trimming pared 1 base from V and 2 bases from J, leaving 15 bases between. Per germline, CDR1 DFQATT and CDR2 SNEGSKA (reference sequence). CDR3 coding DNA: TGCAGTGCTAGAGCCCTCCGGACGGGCGCCTACGAGCAGTACTTC. It codes for CSARALRTGAYEQYF.

V is TRBV7-9 and J is TRBJ2-2, with 8 bases identical to TRBD1. The CDR3 consists of 15 residues. Per germline, CDR1 SEHNR and CDR2 FQNEAQ (reference sequence). V lost 5 bases, J lost 5 bases, and 7 bases stayed unmatched. The CDR3 nucleotides read TGTGCCAGCAGCACCGGACAGGGTGTGACCGGGGAGCTGTTTTTT. Its protein is CASSTGQGVTGELFF.

J is TRBJ2-7 and V is TRBV12-3 or TRBV12-4, with D perhaps matching TRBD2 (6 bases). The germline V and J ends were trimmed by 2 bases and 2 bases, with 16 bases remaining between them. This CDR3 has 16 residues. The CDR3 here is CASSLTGTPTTYEQYF. DNA of the CDR3: TGTGCCAGCAGTTTAACGGGGACTCCGACGACCTACGAGCAGTACTTC.

This clonotype turned up a few times. The chain employs TRBV12-5 and TRBJ2-1, with 11 positions matching TRBD1. Germline CDR1 and CDR2: LGHNT and FRNRAP. V lost 4 bases, J lost 7 bases, and 6 bases stayed unmatched. The CDR3 spans 15 residues. Here the CDR3 reads CASGSRDRGLNEQFF. DNA of the CDR3: TGTGCTAGTGGTTCCCGGGACAGGGGGTTGAATGAGCAGTTCTTC.